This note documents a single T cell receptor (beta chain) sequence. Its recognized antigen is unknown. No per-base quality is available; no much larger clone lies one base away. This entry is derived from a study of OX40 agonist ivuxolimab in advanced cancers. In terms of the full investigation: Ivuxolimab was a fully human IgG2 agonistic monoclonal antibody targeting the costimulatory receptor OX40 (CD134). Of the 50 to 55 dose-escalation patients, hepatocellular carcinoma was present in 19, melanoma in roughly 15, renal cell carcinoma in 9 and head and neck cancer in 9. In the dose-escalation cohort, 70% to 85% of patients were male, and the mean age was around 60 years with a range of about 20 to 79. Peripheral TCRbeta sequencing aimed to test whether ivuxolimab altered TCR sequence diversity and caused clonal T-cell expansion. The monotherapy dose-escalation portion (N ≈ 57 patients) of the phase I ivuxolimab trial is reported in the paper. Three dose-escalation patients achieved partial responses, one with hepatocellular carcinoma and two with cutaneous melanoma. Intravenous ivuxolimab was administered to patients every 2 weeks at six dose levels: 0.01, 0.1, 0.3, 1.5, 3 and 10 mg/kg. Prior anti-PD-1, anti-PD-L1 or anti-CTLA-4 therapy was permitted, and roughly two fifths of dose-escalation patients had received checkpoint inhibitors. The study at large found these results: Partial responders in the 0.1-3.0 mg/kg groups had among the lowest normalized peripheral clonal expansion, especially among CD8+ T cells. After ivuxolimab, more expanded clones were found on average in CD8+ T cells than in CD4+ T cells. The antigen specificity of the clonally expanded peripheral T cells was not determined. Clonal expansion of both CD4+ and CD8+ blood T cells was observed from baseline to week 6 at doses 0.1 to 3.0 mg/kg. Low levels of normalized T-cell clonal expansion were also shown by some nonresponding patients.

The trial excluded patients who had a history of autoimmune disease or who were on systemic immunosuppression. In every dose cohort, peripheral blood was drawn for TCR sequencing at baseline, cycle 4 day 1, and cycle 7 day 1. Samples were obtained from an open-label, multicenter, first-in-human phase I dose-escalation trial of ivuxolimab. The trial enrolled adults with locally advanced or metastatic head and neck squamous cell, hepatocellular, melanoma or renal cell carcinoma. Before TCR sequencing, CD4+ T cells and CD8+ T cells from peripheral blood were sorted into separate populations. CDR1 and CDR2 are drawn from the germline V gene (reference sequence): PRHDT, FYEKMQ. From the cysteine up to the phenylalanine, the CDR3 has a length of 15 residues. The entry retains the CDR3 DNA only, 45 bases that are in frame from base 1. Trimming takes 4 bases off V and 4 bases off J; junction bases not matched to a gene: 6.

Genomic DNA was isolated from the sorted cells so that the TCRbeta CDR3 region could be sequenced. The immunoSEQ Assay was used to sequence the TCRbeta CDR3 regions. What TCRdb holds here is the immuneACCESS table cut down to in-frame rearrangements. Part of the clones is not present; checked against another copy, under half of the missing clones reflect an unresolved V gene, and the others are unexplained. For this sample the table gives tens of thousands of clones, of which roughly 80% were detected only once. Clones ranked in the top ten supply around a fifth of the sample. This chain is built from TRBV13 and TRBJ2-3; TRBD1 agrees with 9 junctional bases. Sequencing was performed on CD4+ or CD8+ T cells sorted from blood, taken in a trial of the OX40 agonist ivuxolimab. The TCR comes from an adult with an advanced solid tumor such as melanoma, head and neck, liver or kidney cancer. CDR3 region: CASSWGGTGPDTQYF. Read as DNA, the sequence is TGTGCCAGCAGCTGGGGGGGGACAGGGCCAGATACGCAGTATTTT.